This T cell receptor (beta chain) was recovered during a study of T cells in narcolepsy. The overall study: Donors had narcolepsy type 1 or type 2, or were healthy controls. Study findings and constraints: HCRT-specific and TRIB2-specific autoreactive clonotypes appeared among same-patient CSF and blood CD4+ clonotypes. Reportedly, autoreactive clonotypes were serially detected in patients' blood but not controls'. Autoreactive clone sequences were missing from some blood memory CD4+ repertoires.

The table came from immunoSEQ multiplex PCR; TCRdb's copy has only in-frame clones and leaves some out. The sample carries about 27,000 clones, approximately 89% recorded once. In regard to this clone: Its cognate antigen is unknown.

CDR1 is SGHKS and CDR2 is YYEKEE in the germline V gene (reference sequence). V gave up 3 bases and J gave up 0 bases; unmatched junction bases: 8. CDR3 length: 16 amino acids. The sample was CD45RA- memory CD4+ T cells from PBMCs. The genes are TRBV5-5 and TRBJ2-7; 8 bases align to TRBD1. The sequence came from a human donor with narcolepsy. CDR3 loop: CASSSRGQEPSYEQYF. The CDR3 DNA sequence: TGTGCCAGCAGCTCGCGGGGACAGGAACCCTCCTACGAGCAGTACTTC.